The rows below give T cell receptor beta chains drawn from one sample of a study of blood T cell repertoires in COVID-19. Sequencing was performed with immunoSEQ multiplex PCR; in TCRdb, only in-frame clones are kept and a portion is missing. The sample includes tens of thousands of clones, 65% to 90% of them seen just once. The sequenced sample consisted of peripheral blood. Receptor source: a middle-aged man with COVID-19, enrolled during active disease. The CDR3 runs from the conserved cysteine through the conserved F or W. Fields, in order: V gene, CDR3 length, D gene, clone size, J gene, CDR3 DNA, CDR3 protein. The D gene is left open where the match is weak. Part of the rows lack a size; the others show once, few, many or a class for expanded clones.

v_gene: TRBV4-1; len: 18; d_gene: NA; abundance: NA; j_gene: TRBJ1-2; CDR3nt: TGCGCCAGCAGCCAACTTTGGGAGACAGGCCCATCGCGAGATGGCTACACCTTC; CDR3aa: CASSQLWETGPSRDGYTF
v_gene: TRBV2; len: 12; d_gene: NA; abundance: NA; j_gene: TRBJ2-7; CDR3nt: TGTGCCATCCGACAGATTTCCTACGAGCAGTACTTC; CDR3aa: CAIRQISYEQYF
v_gene: TRBV24-1; len: 14; d_gene: TRBD2; abundance: NA; j_gene: TRBJ2-3; CDR3nt: TGTGCCACGCACGACGGGACTAGACAAGATACGCAGTATTTT; CDR3aa: CATHDGTRQDTQYF
v_gene: TRBV28; len: 15; d_gene: NA; abundance: NA; j_gene: TRBJ1-2; CDR3nt: TGTGCCAGTGGGGGGACTAACAGAGGAAACTATGGCTACACCTTC; CDR3aa: CASGGTNRGNYGYTF
v_gene: TRBV6-2/TRBV6-3; len: 18; d_gene: NA; abundance: NA; j_gene: TRBJ1-3; CDR3nt: TGTGCCAGCAGTTCGGTCGGCCTCCCCGGGATCTCTGGAAACACCATATATTTT; CDR3aa: CASSSVGLPGISGNTIYF
v_gene: TRBV28; len: 15; d_gene: TRBD1; abundance: NA; j_gene: TRBJ1-3; CDR3nt: TGTGCCAGCTCCCCGGGGGACAGGGCAGGAAACACCATATATTTT; CDR3aa: CASSPGDRAGNTIYF
v_gene: TRBV28; len: 15; d_gene: TRBD1; abundance: NA; j_gene: TRBJ1-1; CDR3nt: TGTGCCAGCAGCCTTGCCGACAGGGCGTACACTGAAGCTTTCTTT; CDR3aa: CASSLADRAYTEAFF
v_gene: TRBV4-3; len: 17; d_gene: TRBD1; abundance: once; j_gene: TRBJ1-4; CDR3nt: TGCGCCAGCAGCCAAGATCCTCAGGGGGCCGTGATGGAAAAACTGTTTTTT; CDR3aa: CASSQDPQGAVMEKLFF
v_gene: TRBV28; len: 15; d_gene: TRBD1; abundance: NA; j_gene: TRBJ1-5; CDR3nt: TGTGCCAGCAGTCGCGGACAGGGGGCGGCTCAGCCCCAGCATTTT; CDR3aa: CASSRGQGAAQPQHF
v_gene: TRBV6-5; len: 13; d_gene: TRBD1; abundance: NA; j_gene: TRBJ1-4; CDR3nt: TGTGCCAGCAATGCCGGGACAGGTGAAAAACTGTTTTTT; CDR3aa: CASNAGTGEKLFF
v_gene: TRBV24-1; len: 15; d_gene: NA; abundance: NA; j_gene: TRBJ2-2; CDR3nt: TGTGCCACCAGTCCTGCTCCGAAGAGTAGCGGGGAGCTGTTTTTT; CDR3aa: CATSPAPKSSGELFF
v_gene: TRBV18; len: 19; d_gene: TRBD1; abundance: NA; j_gene: TRBJ1-5; CDR3nt: TGTGCCAGCTCCCGAGCTGACAGGGGCCGGGGGAATAGCAATCAGCCCCAGCATTTT; CDR3aa: CASSRADRGRGNSNQPQHF
v_gene: TRBV2; len: 16; d_gene: TRBD2; abundance: NA; j_gene: TRBJ2-3; CDR3nt: TGTGCCAGCAGTCCCGTAGCGGGAGGGCCGCGAGATACGCAGTATTTT; CDR3aa: CASSPVAGGPRDTQYF
v_gene: TRBV5-1; len: 14; d_gene: NA; abundance: few; j_gene: TRBJ1-1; CDR3nt: TGCGCCAGCAGCTTGGAAGGGGTCGACACTGAAGCTTTCTTT; CDR3aa: CASSLEGVDTEAFF
v_gene: TRBV27; len: 12; d_gene: NA; abundance: NA; j_gene: TRBJ1-6; CDR3nt: TGTGCCAGCAGGGACATACGGTCACCCCTCCACTTT; CDR3aa: CASRDIRSPLHF
v_gene: TRBV28; len: 14; d_gene: TRBD2; abundance: NA; j_gene: TRBJ2-1; CDR3nt: TGTGCCAGCAGTTCGGGACTAGCAATTGGCGAGCAGTTCTTC; CDR3aa: CASSSGLAIGEQFF
v_gene: TRBV7-9; len: 17; d_gene: NA; abundance: NA; j_gene: TRBJ2-3; CDR3nt: TGTGCCAGCAGCTTATTCGCAGTCCCCGAAATCACAGATACGCAGTATTTT; CDR3aa: CASSLFAVPEITDTQYF
v_gene: TRBV7-2; len: 14; d_gene: NA; abundance: NA; j_gene: TRBJ2-7; CDR3nt: TGTGCCAGCAGCTTGGGCCCAACTAGCTACGAGCAGTACTTC; CDR3aa: CASSLGPTSYEQYF
v_gene: TRBV4-2; len: 13; d_gene: NA; abundance: NA; j_gene: TRBJ1-1; CDR3nt: TGTGCCAGCAGCCAAGTCGAAATTCGGGAAGCTTTCTTT; CDR3aa: CASSQVEIREAFF
v_gene: TRBV6-1; len: 13; d_gene: NA; abundance: NA; j_gene: TRBJ2-1; CDR3nt: TGTGCCAGCAGTGAAGGACAGTCCGAGGTAGAGTTCTTC; CDR3aa: CASSEGQSEVEFF
v_gene: TRBV19; len: 16; d_gene: NA; abundance: NA; j_gene: TRBJ1-1; CDR3nt: TGTGCCAGTAGTATAGACCCCCCTCCGCGGTTCACTGAAGCTTTCTTT; CDR3aa: CASSIDPPPRFTEAFF
v_gene: TRBV27; len: 14; d_gene: NA; abundance: NA; j_gene: TRBJ1-3; CDR3nt: TGTGCCAGCAGTCTTACCTCGCTTGAGGACACCATATATTTT; CDR3aa: CASSLTSLEDTIYF
v_gene: TRBV4-1; len: 19; d_gene: TRBD1; abundance: NA; j_gene: TRBJ2-6; CDR3nt: TGCGCCAGCAGCCAAGCTTCCGGACAGGAGCTCTCTGGAGCCAACGTCCTGACTTTC; CDR3aa: CASSQASGQELSGANVLTF